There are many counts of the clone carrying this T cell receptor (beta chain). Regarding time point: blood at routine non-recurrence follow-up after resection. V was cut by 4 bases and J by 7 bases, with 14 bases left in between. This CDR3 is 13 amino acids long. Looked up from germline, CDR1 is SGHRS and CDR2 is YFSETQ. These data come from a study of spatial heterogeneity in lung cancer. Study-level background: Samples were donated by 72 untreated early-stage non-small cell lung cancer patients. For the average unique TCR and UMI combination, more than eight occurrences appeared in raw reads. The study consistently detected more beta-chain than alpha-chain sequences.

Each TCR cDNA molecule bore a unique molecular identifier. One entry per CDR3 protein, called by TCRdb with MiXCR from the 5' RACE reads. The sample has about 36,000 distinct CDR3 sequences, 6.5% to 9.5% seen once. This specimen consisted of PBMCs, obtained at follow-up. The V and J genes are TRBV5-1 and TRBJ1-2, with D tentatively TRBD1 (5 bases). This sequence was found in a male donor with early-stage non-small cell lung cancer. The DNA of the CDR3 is TGCGCCAGCAGCATATCGACAGACTCTGGCTACACCTTC. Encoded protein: CASSISTDSGYTF.